Presented here are 16 T cell receptor beta chains from one specimen sequenced in a study of regulatory T cells in long-lasting Graves disease. Arm-PCR of CDR3 regions and iRepertoire HTBI primers were used to build TCR beta libraries. TCRdb reprocessed the multiplex PCR reads with MiXCR, giving one entry per CDR3 protein. The table lists 450,000 to 600,000 distinct CDR3 sequences, about 14% of them singletons. Time point specified: newly diagnosed GD, antithyroid drugs for less than 3 months. PBMC-derived RNA was used for the TCR library. The data were also submitted as part of a second study, on T cells in Graves' hyperthyroidism and ophthalmopathy.

This specimen was peripheral blood mononuclear cells (PBMCs), taken at new diagnosis, from a patient treated with antithyroid drugs. The receptors here all came from a man aged 30 to 45 with Graves disease.

This clonotype was counted many times. The CDR3 region is CASSLLGQYNEQFF. The CDR3 bases are TGTGCCAGCAGTTTATTAGGGCAGTACAATGAGCAGTTCTTC. This sequence joins TRBV27 and TRBJ2-1; D uncertain. Trimming left V 1 base short and J 4 bases short, with 8 bases between. The CDR3 spans 14 residues. Germline assignment: CDR1 MNHEY and CDR2 SMNVEV (reference sequence).

This clonotype was seen ten or more times. The chain employs TRBV5-1 and TRBJ1-1, with D unresolved. Trimming removed 4 bases at V and 1 base at J, with 11 bases between. This CDR3 comprises 14 residues. Germline loops: CDR1 SGHRS, CDR2 YFSETQ. DNA of the CDR3: TGCGCCAGCAGCGGATATGCGGGGAACACTGAAGCTTTCTTT. This sequence encodes CASSGYAGNTEAFF.

This clonotype was picked up a small number of times. This chain joins TRBV9 and TRBJ2-7; the match to TRBD1 covers 9 bases. From germline, CDR1 is SGDLS and CDR2 YYNGEE. J gave up 1 base and V 3 bases, and 5 bases lay outside the gene matches. This CDR3 has 15 residues. CDR3 nucleotides: TGTGCCAGCAGCGAGGGGGACAGGGCTTCCTACGAGCAGTACTTC. This encodes CASSEGDRASYEQYF.

The chain carries TRBV24-1 and TRBJ2-2, with 9 bases that match TRBD1. CDR1 and CDR2 (germline): KGHDR, SFDVKD. After removal of 5 bases from V and 4 bases from J, the junction contained 7 bases not matched to a gene. The CDR3 is 16 amino acids. This CDR3 is CATSAPRDRATGELFF. The DNA for the CDR3 is TGTGCCACCAGTGCCCCCCGGGACAGGGCCACCGGGGAGCTGTTTTTT.

V gene TRBV15 combines with J gene TRBJ2-7; a possible D gene is TRBD2 (6 bases). Germline assignment: CDR1 LNHNV and CDR2 YYDKDF (reference sequence). Trimming cost V 1 base and J 5 bases, with 15 bases left between them. This CDR3 spans 15 amino acids. Here the CDR3 reads CATSRVSGSTHEQYF. For the CDR3, the DNA is TGTGCCACCAGCAGAGTGTCCGGGAGTACCCACGAGCAGTACTTC.

The chain recombines TRBV10-1 with TRBJ2-1; 12 bases line up with TRBD2. The CDR3 is 16 residues long. The V segment lost 2 bases and the J segment 5 bases; nucleotides outside the gene matches: 4. Germline V gene sequence: CDR1 WNHNN, CDR2 SYGVQD (reference sequence). The CDR3 DNA is TGCGCCAGCAGTGAGGACGGACTAGCGGGGAACAATGAGCAGTTCTTC. Amino acids: CASSEDGLAGNNEQFF.

CDR3 coding DNA: TGTGCCAGCAGTACGACTAGCGACTACTCTGGGGCCAACGTCCTGACTTTC. It yields the protein CASSTTSDYSGANVLTF. The chain is built from TRBV2 and TRBJ2-6; 8 bases line up with TRBD2. CDR1 is SNHLY, CDR2 FYNNEI, per germline. CDR3 length equals 17 residues. J was trimmed by 0 bases and V by 5 bases; bases with no gene match: 6.

This clonotype was observed many times. V is TRBV6-1 and J is TRBJ1-5; D possibly corresponds to TRBD1 (6 bases). Germline CDR1 is MNHNS and CDR2 is SASEGT. The CDR3 contains 13 residues. V was trimmed by 10 bases and J by 7 bases, leaving 17 bases between them. The CDR3 DNA reads as TGTGCCACCGGGCCGGGGGCTGGCCAGCCCCAGCATTTT. Amino acids: CATGPGAGQPQHF.

Many counts were recorded for this clonotype. The V gene is TRBV7-2, the J gene TRBJ1-2; 8 bases are a match to TRBD1. This CDR3 region has 15 residues. The V gene end was trimmed by 4 bases and the J gene end by 2 bases; junction bases not matched to a gene: 6. CDR1 is SGHTA, CDR2 FQGNSA, per germline. The CDR3 protein is CASSSYRQGNYGYTF. CDR3 nucleotides: TGTGCCAGCAGCTCATACAGACAGGGGAACTATGGCTACACCTTC.

This clonotype has just a few counts. This chain connects TRBV7-9 to TRBJ2-1, with D possibly TRBD2 on 5 matching bases. Trimming removed 4 bases from V and 6 bases from J, with 13 bases in between. Per the germline V gene, CDR1 is SEHNR and CDR2 is FQNEAQ (reference sequence). The CDR3 totals 14 residues. The DNA for the CDR3 is TGTGCCAGCAGCTCACTTGCTAGCCGCAATGAGCAGTTCTTC. It translates to CASSSLASRNEQFF.

The chain uses TRBV27 and TRBJ1-2; D is ambiguous. The V gene's germline CDR1 is MNHEY and CDR2 SMNVEV (reference sequence). The CDR3 extends over 17 amino acids. V was pared by 6 bases and J by 6 bases, with 26 bases between. The CDR3 sequence: CASSTDRDFPLGHGYTF. Here the CDR3 DNA reads TGTGCCAGCAGCACCGACCGTGACTTTCCACTGGGCCATGGCTACACCTTC.

As for this clonotype: This clone may be a read error of a much larger clone one base away. The chain is built from TRBV6-2 or TRBV6-3 and TRBJ1-5; TRBD1 aligns across 9 bases. The CDR3 totals 16 residues. In germline, CDR1 is MNHEY, CDR2 SVGEGT. The CDR3 DNA follows: TGTGCCAGCAGTGCGCGCCGGGACAGGGATCGTCAGCCCCGGCATTTT. Translating it yields CASSARRDRDRQPRHF.

Ten or more counts support this clonotype. The chain carries TRBV7-9 and TRBJ2-7; 9 bases match TRBD2. In germline, CDR1 is SEHNR, CDR2 FQNEAQ (reference sequence). The CDR3 loop spans 19 amino acids. The trim removed 7 bases at V and 3 bases at J, leaving 22 bases unmatched. This CDR3 reads CASNTRCGREGRKFYEQYF. CDR3 nucleotide sequence: TGTGCCAGCAACACCAGATGCGGGCGGGAGGGCCGAAAGTTCTACGAGCAGTACTTC.

Only a few counts were recorded for this clonotype. The CDR3 DNA sequence: TGTGCCACCTCCGACGTGGGATTGGGGGCAGACAATGAGCAGTTCTTC. As protein: CATSDVGLGADNEQFF. The chain employs TRBV19 and TRBJ2-1; tentative D call: TRBD1 (6 bases). Trimming removed 10 bases at V and 5 bases at J, with 24 bases between. Germline V gives CDR1 LNHDA, CDR2 SQIVND (reference sequence). The CDR3 has 16 amino acids.

This clonotype was picked up many times. The rearrangement links TRBV11-2 to TRBJ2-7; perhaps TRBD2 as D (7 bases). The CDR3 runs to 13 residues. The germline CDR1 and CDR2 sequences are SGHAT and FQNNGV. The germline V and J ends were trimmed by 5 bases and 7 bases, with 15 bases remaining between them. In DNA form, the CDR3 reads TGTGCCAGCAGCCATAGGGGGGGTTGGGAGCAGTACTTC. This sequence encodes CASSHRGGWEQYF.

At least ten counts were recorded for this clonotype. The chain carries TRBV25-1 and TRBJ1-4; a possible D gene is TRBD1 (5 bases). This CDR3 is built from 14 residues. Trimming pared 3 bases from V and 5 bases from J, leaving 10 bases between. Germline V CDR1 and CDR2: MGHDK, SYGVNS. CDR3 nucleotides: TGTGCCAGCAGTGATCCAGGGCCGAATGAAAAACTGTTTTTT. It is translated as CASSDPGPNEKLFF.